One sample yielded the 10 T cell receptor beta chains listed below, sequenced in a study of regulatory T cells in long-lasting Graves disease. In building TCR beta libraries, iRepertoire HTBI primers were used together with Arm-PCR of CDR3 regions. TCRdb processed the multiplex PCR reads anew with MiXCR; each CDR3 protein has one entry. The table lists a few hundred thousand distinct CDR3 sequences, approximately 12% of them singletons. Time point of the sample: newly diagnosed GD, antithyroid drugs for less than 3 months. Generation of the TCR library employed RNA extracted from PBMCs. This sample also belongs to another study, concerning T cells in Graves' hyperthyroidism and ophthalmopathy.

The starting material was peripheral blood mononuclear cells (PBMCs), obtained at new diagnosis, from a patient treated with antithyroid drugs. The receptors stem from a man younger than 40 with Graves disease.

In this sample, this clonotype turned up a few times. This chain uses TRBV3-1 with TRBJ1-3; 7 nucleotides align to TRBD1. Trimming removed 6 bases from V and 3 bases from J; junction bases left unmatched: 2. This CDR3 has 13 residues. Germline V gene lookup returns CDR1 LGHDT and CDR2 YNNKEL (reference sequence). CDR3 in amino acids: CASRAGGGNTIYF. Written as DNA, the CDR3 is TGTGCCAGCAGGGCAGGGGGTGGAAACACCATATATTTT.

This clonotype was seen many times. Here the CDR3 DNA reads TGTGCCAGCAGCTTAGGGGTTTCCTACGAGCAGTACTTC. It yields the protein CASSLGVSYEQYF. V is TRBV7-9 and J is TRBJ2-7; no definite D call. CDR3 length: 13 residues. Trimming removed 1 base at V and 1 base at J, with 5 bases between. CDR1 is SEHNR, CDR2 FQNEAQ, per germline (reference sequence).

This clonotype was observed a handful of times. This chain links TRBV29-1 with TRBJ2-2; no clear D. Trimming took off 6 bases at V and 0 bases at J, with 8 bases between the two ends. Per germline, CDR1 SQVTM and CDR2 ANQGSEA. CDR3 length: 13 residues. CDR3 amino acids: CSVEKSNTGELFF. The CDR3 region has the DNA TGCAGCGTCGAAAAATCGAACACCGGGGAGCTGTTTTTT.

This chain uses TRBV24-1 with TRBJ2-5, with 11 bases matching TRBD2. Germline CDR1 is KGHDR and CDR2 is SFDVKD. J gave up 4 bases and V 4 bases, and 4 bases lay outside the gene matches. CDR3 size: 15 residues. The CDR3 loop reads CATSDHGLAGETQYF. In nucleotides, the CDR3 is TGTGCCACCAGTGACCACGGACTAGCGGGAGAGACCCAGTACTTC.

This clonotype has a count of ten or more. V gene TRBV7-2 combines with J gene TRBJ2-6; a possible D gene is TRBD1 (9 bases). There are 19 residues in the CDR3. CDR1 is SGHTA, CDR2 FQGNSA, per germline. Trimming removed 5 bases from V and 1 base from J, with 21 bases in between. DNA of the CDR3: TGTGCCAGCAGCCCTCGGGGGGGGACAGGGTTATCTGGGGCCAACGTCCTGACTTTC. This encodes CASSPRGGTGLSGANVLTF.

This clonotype was seen repeatedly, ten times or more. A read error may account for a junction end that differs from germline. V and J are TRBV5-1 and TRBJ1-1, with D possibly matching TRBD1 (5 bases). CDR1 SGHRS and CDR2 YFSETQ come from the germline V gene. CDR3 length: 15 amino acids. In nucleotides, the CDR3 is TGTGCCAGCAGCTCCGTGGGGGGTAAGAACACTGAAGCTTTCTTT. Protein sequence: CASSSVGGKNTEAFF.

Ten or more counts support this clonotype. The genes are TRBV7-3 and TRBJ2-2; 7 bases line up with TRBD2. The junction had 9 bases not matched to a gene; V was cut back by 2 bases and J by 6 bases. Germline CDR1 SGHTA, CDR2 FQGTGA. The CDR3 is 16 residues long. The CDR3 nucleotides are TGTGCCAGCAGCTTAGTGGGAGGGATTTTCCCCGGGGAGCTGTTTTTT. This encodes CASSLVGGIFPGELFF.

This clonotype was seen at least ten times. This chain uses TRBV7-2 with TRBJ2-3; D is ambiguous. Trimming stripped 5 bases from V and 7 bases from J, with 10 bases between. Per germline, CDR1 SGHTA and CDR2 FQGNSA. The CDR3 is made up of 12 amino acids. The DNA of the CDR3 is TGTGCCAGCAGCCGCAATGAGAATACGCAGTATTTT. Its protein product is CASSRNENTQYF.

The chain combines TRBV19 with TRBJ2-3; D ambiguous. This CDR3 has 12 amino acids. Germline assignment: CDR1 LNHDA and CDR2 SQIVND (reference sequence). V lost 5 bases and J 4 bases, leaving 7 bases between the germline ends. The CDR3 sequence: CASSPQSDTQYF. The CDR3 bases are TGTGCCAGTAGTCCCCAGTCAGATACGCAGTATTTT.

The gene calls are TRBV29-1 and TRBJ2-3, with a tentative D call TRBD1 (6 bases). CDR1 is SQVTM and CDR2 is ANQGSEA in the germline V gene. This CDR3 has 12 amino acids. V was shortened by 7 bases and J by 6 bases, with 14 bases between the two germline ends. The CDR3 sequence: CSAWTDGDTQYF. The CDR3 nucleotides read TGCAGCGCCTGGACAGACGGGGATACGCAGTATTTT.